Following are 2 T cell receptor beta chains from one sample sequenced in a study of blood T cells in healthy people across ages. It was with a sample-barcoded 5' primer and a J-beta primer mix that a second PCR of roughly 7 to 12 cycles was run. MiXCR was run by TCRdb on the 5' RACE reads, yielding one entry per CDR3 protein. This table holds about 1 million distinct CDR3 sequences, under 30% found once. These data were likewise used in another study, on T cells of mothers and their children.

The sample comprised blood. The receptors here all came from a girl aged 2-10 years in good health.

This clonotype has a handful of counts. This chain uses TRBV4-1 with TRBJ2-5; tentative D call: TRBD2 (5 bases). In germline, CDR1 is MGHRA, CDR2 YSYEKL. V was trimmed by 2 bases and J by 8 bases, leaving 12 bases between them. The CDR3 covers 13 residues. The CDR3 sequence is CASSQIQSGTQYF. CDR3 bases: TGCGCCAGCAGCCAAATTCAATCGGGAACCCAGTACTTC.

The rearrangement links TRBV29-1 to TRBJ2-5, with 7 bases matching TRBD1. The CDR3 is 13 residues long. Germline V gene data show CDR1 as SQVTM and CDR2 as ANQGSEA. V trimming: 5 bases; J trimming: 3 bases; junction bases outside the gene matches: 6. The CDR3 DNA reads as TGCAGCGTTATATTGACAGGGAAAGAGACCCAGTACTTC. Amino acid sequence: CSVILTGKETQYF.